These T cell receptor beta chains were read from a single sample in a study of siplizumab effects on memory and regulatory T cells. Using immunoSEQ multiplex PCR, the repertoire was profiled, and TCRdb retains in-frame clones only, with some absent. The data show around 95,000 clones, with about 91% seen just once and 0.14% to 0.15% held by the top ten. What was sequenced was CD4+ T cells sorted from blood. The receptors shown here come from a human donor in good health. Both conserved end residues are part of each CDR3. The order of the fields is V gene, D gene, clone size, J gene, CDR3 DNA, CDR3 protein. The D gene is left open where the match is weak. Some rows mark clone size as missing; the rest say once, few, many or name a class of expanded clone.

TRBV19	TRBD1	few	TRBJ1-5	TGTGCCAGTAGTCCTGGGACAGGGAACTCCGTTCAGCCCCAGCATTTT	CASSPGTGNSVQPQHF
TRBV5-6	.	.	TRBJ1-3	TGTGCCAGCAGCCGGGACGGGTGGGGAAACACCATATATTTT	CASSRDGWGNTIYF
TRBV7-9	.	.	TRBJ1-2	TGTGCCAGCAGCATCCTGGGGGGCGGCTATGGCTACACCTTC	CASSILGGGYGYTF
TRBV2	.	.	TRBJ1-6	TGTGCCAGCAGTGAAATGGCTCCCGCATCCAATTCACCCCTCCACTTT	CASSEMAPASNSPLHF
TRBV5-4	.	.	TRBJ2-7	TGTGCCAGCAGCCTACAGGCGTACGAGCAGTACTTC	CASSLQAYEQYF
TRBV6-1	.	.	TRBJ2-7	TGTGCCAGCAGTGCCTACTACGAGCAGTACTTC	CASSAYYEQYF
TRBV19	.	.	TRBJ2-1	TGTGCCAGTAGTATGGCTAGCAGGAATGAGCAGTTCTTC	CASSMASRNEQFF
TRBV19	.	.	TRBJ1-2	TGTGCCAGTAGAGACAGCCACTATGGCTACACCTTC	CASRDSHYGYTF
TRBV2	.	.	TRBJ2-2	TGTGCCAGCAGTTCCGAGGTGGGGGCTCGCGGCACCGGGGAGCTGTTTTTT	CASSSEVGARGTGELFF
TRBV19	TRBD1	.	TRBJ1-6	TGTGCCAGTAGTATACCCCGTGGAGGGACAGACGATTCACCCCTCCACTTT	CASSIPRGGTDDSPLHF
TRBV6-1	.	.	TRBJ1-1	TGTGCCAGCAGTGAAGCGCGGCAAAGAAGAGCTTTCTTT	CASSEARQRRAFF
TRBV18	TRBD1	.	TRBJ2-3	TGTGCCAGCTCAGACAGGGGAATAGATACGCAGTATTTT	CASSDRGIDTQYF